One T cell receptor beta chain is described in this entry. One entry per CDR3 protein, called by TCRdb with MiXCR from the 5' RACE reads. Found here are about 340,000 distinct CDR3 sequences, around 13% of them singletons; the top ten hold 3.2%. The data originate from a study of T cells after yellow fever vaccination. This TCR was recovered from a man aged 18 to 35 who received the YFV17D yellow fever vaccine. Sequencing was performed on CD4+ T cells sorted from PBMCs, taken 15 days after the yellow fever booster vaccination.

CDR3 sequence reads: CASSLEPGAPYGYTF. Here the CDR3 DNA reads TGTGCCAGCAGCTTAGAACCGGGGGCCCCCTATGGCTACACCTTC. This rearrangement joins TRBV7-2 to TRBJ1-2; tentatively, D is TRBD1 (6 bases). Trimming stripped 1 base from V and 4 bases from J, with 13 bases between. CDR1 is SGHTA and CDR2 is FQGNSA in the germline V gene. CDR3 length equals 15 residues. Filled out from reference TRBV7-2 and TRBJ1-2, the complete variable domain reads GAGVSQSPSNKVTEKGKDVELRCDPISGHTALYWYRQSLGQGLEFLIYFQGNSAPDKSGLPSDRFSAERTGGSVSTLTIQRTQQEDSAVYLCASSLEPGAPYGYTFGSGTRLTVV.